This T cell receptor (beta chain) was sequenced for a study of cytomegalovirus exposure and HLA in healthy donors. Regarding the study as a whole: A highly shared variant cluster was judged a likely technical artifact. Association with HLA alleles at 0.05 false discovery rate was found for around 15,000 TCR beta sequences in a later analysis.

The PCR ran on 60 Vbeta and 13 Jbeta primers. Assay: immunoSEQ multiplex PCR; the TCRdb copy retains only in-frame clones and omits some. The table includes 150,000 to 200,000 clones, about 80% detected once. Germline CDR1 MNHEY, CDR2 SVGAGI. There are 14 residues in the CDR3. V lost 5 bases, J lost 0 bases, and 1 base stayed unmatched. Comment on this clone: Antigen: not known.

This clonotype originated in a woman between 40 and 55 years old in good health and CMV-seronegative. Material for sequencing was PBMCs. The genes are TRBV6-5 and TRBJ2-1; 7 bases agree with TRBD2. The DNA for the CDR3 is TGTGCCAGCAGTGAGCGGGGCTCCTACAATGAGCAGTTCTTC. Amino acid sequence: CASSERGSYNEQFF.